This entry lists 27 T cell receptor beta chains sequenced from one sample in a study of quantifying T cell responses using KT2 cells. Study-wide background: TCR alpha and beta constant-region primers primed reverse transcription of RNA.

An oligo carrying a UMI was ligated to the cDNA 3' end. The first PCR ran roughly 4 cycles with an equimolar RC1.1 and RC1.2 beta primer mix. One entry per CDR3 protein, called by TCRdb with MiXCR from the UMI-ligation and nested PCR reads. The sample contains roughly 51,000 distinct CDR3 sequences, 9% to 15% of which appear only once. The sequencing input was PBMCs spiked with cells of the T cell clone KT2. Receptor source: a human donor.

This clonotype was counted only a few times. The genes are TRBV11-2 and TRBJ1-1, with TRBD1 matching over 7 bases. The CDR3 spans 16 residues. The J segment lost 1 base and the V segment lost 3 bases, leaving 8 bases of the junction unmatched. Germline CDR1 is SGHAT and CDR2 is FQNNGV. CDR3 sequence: CASSLTGSFANTEAFF. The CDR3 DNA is TGTGCCAGCAGCTTGACAGGGAGTTTTGCGAACACTGAAGCTTTCTTT. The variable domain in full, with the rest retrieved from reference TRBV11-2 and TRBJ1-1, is EAGVAQSPRYKIIEKRQSVAFWCNPISGHATLYWYQQILGQGPKLLIQFQNNGVVDDSQLPKDRFSAERLKGVDSTLKIQPAKLEDSAVYLCASSLTGSFANTEAFFGQGTRLTVV.

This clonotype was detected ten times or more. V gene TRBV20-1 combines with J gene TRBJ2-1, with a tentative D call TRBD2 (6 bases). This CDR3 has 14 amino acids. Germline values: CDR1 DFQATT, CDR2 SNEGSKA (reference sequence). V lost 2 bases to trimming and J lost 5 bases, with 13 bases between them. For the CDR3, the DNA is TGCAGTGCTAGATCTGGGTGGGGGGACAATGAGCAGTTCTTC. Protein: CSARSGWGDNEQFF.

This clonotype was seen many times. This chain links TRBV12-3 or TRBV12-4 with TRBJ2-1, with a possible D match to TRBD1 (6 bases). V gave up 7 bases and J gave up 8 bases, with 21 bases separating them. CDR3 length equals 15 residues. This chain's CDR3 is CASIERSRGGDEQFF. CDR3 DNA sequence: TGTGCCAGCATCGAGCGGTCAAGAGGGGGTGATGAGCAGTTCTTC.

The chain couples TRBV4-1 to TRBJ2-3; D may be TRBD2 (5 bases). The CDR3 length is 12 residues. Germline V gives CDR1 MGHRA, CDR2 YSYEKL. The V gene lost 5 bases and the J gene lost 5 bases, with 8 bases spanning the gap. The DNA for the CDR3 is TGCGCCAGCAGCACCGAGGGAGATACGCAGTATTTT. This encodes CASSTEGDTQYF.

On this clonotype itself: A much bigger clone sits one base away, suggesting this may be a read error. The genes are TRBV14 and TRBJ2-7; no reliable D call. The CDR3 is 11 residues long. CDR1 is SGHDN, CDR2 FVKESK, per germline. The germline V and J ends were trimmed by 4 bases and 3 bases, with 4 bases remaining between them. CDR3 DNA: TGTGCCAGCAGCCGGGACTACGAGCAGTACTTC. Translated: CASSRDYEQYF.

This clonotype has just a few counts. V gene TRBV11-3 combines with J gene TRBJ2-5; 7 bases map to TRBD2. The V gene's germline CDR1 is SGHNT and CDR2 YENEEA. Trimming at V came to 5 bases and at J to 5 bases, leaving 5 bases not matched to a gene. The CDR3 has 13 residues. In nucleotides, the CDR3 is TGTGCCAGCAGCCTGGGGACTACGGAGACCCAGTACTTC. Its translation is CASSLGTTETQYF. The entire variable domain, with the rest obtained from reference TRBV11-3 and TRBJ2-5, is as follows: EAGVVQSPRYKIIEKKQPVAFWCNPISGHNTLYWYLQNLGQGPELLIRYENEEAVDDSQLPKDRFSAERLKGVDSTLKIQPAELGDSAVYLCASSLGTTETQYFGPGTRLLVL.

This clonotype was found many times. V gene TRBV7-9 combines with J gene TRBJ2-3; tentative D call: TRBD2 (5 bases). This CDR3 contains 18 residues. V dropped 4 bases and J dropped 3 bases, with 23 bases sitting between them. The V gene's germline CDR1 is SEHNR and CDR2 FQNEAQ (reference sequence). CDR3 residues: CASSSRAARDRMTDTQYF. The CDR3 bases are TGTGCCAGCAGCTCCCGCGCGGCGAGGGATAGGATGACAGATACGCAGTATTTT.

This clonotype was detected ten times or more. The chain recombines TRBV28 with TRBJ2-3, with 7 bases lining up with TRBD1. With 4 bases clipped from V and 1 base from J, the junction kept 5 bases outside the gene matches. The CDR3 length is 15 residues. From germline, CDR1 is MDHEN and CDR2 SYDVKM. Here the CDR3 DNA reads TGTGCCAGCAGTTCCCTTCAGGGGGGCACAGATACGCAGTATTTT. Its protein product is CASSSLQGGTDTQYF.

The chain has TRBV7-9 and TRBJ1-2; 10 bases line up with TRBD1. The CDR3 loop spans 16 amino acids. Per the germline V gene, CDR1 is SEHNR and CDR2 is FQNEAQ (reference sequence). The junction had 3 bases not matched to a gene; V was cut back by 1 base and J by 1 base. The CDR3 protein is CASSLDWTGGNYGYTF. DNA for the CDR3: TGTGCCAGCAGCTTAGATTGGACAGGGGGTAACTATGGCTACACCTTC.

The CDR3 coding sequence is TGTGCCAGCAGCGCCCGGGGGGGAGGGGCCCCGTCTAATGAGCAGTTCTTC. This encodes CASSARGGGAPSNEQFF. The J gene is TRBJ2-1, the V gene TRBV7-3; TRBD2 matches 8 bases. Germline lookup yields CDR1 SGHTA and CDR2 FQGTGA. V shed 5 bases, J shed 7 bases, and the junction held 16 bases outside the gene matches. The CDR3 totals 17 residues.

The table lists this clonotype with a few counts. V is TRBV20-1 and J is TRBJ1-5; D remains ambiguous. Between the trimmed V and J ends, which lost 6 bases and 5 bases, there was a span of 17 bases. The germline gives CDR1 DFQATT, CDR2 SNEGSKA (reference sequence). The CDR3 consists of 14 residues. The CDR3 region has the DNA TGCAGTGCCCGCCCCGGGTTCCATGATCAGCCCCAGCATTTT. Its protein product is CSARPGFHDQPQHF.

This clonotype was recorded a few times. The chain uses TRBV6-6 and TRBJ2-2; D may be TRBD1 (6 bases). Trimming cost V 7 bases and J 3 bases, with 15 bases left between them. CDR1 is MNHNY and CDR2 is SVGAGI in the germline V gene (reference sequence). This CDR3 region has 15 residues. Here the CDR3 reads CASIRGYRDTGELFF. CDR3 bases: TGTGCCAGCATCCGAGGGTACAGGGACACCGGGGAGCTGTTTTTT.

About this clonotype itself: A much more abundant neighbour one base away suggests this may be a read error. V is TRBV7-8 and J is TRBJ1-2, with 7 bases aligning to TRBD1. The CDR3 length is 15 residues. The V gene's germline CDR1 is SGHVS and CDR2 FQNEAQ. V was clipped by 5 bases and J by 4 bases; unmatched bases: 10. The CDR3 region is CASSPIGGLGYGYTF. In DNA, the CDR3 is TGTGCCAGCAGCCCAATAGGGGGCCTGGGCTATGGCTACACCTTC.

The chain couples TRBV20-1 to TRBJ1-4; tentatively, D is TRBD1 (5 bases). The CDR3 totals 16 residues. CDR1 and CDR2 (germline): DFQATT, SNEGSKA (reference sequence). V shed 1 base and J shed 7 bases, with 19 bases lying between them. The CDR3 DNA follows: TGCAGTGCTAGAGGGGGGGTAGGGGCTCACCTTGAAAAACTGTTTTTT. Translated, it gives CSARGGVGAHLEKLFF.

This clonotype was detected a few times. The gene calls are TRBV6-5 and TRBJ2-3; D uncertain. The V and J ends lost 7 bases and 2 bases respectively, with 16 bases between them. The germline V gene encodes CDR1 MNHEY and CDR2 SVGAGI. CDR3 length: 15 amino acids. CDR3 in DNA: TGTGCCAGCACCCGGACCCAGTTTTACACAGATACGCAGTATTTT. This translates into CASTRTQFYTDTQYF.

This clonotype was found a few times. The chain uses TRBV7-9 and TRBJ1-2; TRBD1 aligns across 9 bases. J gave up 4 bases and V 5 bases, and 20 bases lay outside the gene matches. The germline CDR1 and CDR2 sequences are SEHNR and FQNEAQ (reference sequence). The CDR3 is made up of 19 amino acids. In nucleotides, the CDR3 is TGTGCCAGCAGCCATCCCCGGGACAGGGCCCATTCGCGTTTCTATGGCTACACCTTC. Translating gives CASSHPRDRAHSRFYGYTF. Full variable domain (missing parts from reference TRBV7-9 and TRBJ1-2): DTGVSQNPRHKITKRGQNVTFRCDPISEHNRLYWYRQTLGQGPEFLTYFQNEAQLEKSRLLSDRFSAERPKGSFSTLEIQRTEQGDSAMYLCASSHPRDRAHSRFYGYTFGSGTRLTVV.

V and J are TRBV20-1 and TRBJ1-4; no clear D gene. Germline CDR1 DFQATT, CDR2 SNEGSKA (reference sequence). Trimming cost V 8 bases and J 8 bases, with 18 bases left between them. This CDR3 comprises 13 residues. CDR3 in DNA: TGCAGTCTTAAAGGAGCCTTTTCGGAAAAACTGTTTTTT. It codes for CSLKGAFSEKLFF.

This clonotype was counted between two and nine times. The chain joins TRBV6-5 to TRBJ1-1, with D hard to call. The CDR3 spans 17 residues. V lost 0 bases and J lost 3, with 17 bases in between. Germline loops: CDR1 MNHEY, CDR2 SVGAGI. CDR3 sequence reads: CASSYSSLMDRYTEAFF. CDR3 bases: TGTGCCAGCAGTTACTCTTCCCTGATGGACCGCTACACTGAAGCTTTCTTT.

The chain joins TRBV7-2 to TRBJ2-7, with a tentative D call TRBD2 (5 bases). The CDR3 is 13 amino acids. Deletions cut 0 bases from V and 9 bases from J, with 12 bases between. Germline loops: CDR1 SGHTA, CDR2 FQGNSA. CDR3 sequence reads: CASSLAPTGRQYF. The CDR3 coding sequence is TGTGCCAGCAGCTTAGCTCCTACTGGGAGGCAGTACTTC. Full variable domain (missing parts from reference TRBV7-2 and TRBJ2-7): GAGVSQSPSNKVTEKGKDVELRCDPISGHTALYWYRQSLGQGLEFLIYFQGNSAPDKSGLPSDRFSAERTGGSVSTLTIQRTQQEDSAVYLCASSLAPTGRQYFGPGTRLTVT.

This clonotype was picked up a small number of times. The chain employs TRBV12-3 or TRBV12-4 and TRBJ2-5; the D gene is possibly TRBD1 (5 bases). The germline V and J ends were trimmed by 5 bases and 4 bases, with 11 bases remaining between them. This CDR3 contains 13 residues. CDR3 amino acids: CASSNQGIETQYF. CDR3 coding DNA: TGTGCCAGCAGTAATCAGGGTATAGAGACCCAGTACTTC.

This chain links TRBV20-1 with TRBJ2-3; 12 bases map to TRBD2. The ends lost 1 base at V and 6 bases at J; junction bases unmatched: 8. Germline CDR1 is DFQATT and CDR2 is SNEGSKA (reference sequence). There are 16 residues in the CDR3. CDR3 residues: CSARVPGLAGSDTQYF. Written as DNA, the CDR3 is TGCAGTGCTAGAGTCCCGGGACTAGCGGGCTCGGATACGCAGTATTTT.

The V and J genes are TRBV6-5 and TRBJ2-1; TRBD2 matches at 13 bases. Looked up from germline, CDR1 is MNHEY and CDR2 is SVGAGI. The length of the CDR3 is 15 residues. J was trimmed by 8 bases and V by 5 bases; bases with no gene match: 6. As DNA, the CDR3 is TGTGCCAGCAGTCGACGACTAGCGGGAGGCGATGAGCAGTTCTTC. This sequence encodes CASSRRLAGGDEQFF.

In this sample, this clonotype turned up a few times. In DNA, the CDR3 is TGCAGTGCTGGGGTCACAGATACGCAGTATTTT. Translated: CSAGVTDTQYF. The rearrangement uses TRBV20-1 and TRBJ2-3; D gene unclear. The CDR3 runs 11 residues. V gave up 5 bases and J gave up 2 bases, with 5 bases separating them. The V gene's germline CDR1 is DFQATT and CDR2 SNEGSKA (reference sequence).

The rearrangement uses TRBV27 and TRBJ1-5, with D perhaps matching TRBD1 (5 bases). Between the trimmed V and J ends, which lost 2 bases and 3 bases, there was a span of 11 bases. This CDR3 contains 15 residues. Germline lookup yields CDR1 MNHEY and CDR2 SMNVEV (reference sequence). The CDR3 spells CASSLEGSHNQPQHF. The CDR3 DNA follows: TGTGCCAGCAGTTTAGAGGGGTCTCACAATCAGCCCCAGCATTTT.

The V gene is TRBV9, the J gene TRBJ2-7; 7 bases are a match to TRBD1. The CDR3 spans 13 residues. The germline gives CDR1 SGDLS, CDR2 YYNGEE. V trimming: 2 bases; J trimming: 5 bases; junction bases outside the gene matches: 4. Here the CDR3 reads CASSVRGPNEQYF. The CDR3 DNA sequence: TGTGCCAGCAGCGTGAGGGGGCCCAACGAGCAGTACTTC.

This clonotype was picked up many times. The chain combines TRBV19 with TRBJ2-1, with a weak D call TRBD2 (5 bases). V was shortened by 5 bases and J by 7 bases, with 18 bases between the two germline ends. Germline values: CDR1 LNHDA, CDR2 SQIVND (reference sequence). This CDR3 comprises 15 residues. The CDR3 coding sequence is TGTGCCAGTAGTGTGGGAGTTAACCCTGGGAATGAGCAGTTCTTC. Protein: CASSVGVNPGNEQFF.

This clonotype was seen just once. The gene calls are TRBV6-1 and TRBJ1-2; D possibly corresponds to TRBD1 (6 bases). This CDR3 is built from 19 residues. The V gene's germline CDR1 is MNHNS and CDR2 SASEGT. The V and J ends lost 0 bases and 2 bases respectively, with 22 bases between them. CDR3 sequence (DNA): TGTGCCAGCAGTGAAGCGCGAGGGGGGGCGACGGGGTTAAACTATGGCTACACCTTC. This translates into CASSEARGGATGLNYGYTF.